The following is a T cell receptor (beta chain) sequence with its context. What antigen it recognizes has not been identified. Per-nucleotide qualities are absent, and no much larger clonotype sits a single base away. Donors were healthy HIV-negative adults with no recently reported acute infections or vaccinations. Only Caucasian adults living in Nashville, Tennessee, USA were represented among the donors. CD4+ T cells were enriched by magnetic negative selection; naive cells were then positively selected on CD45RA, and the negative fraction formed the memory subset. Blood was collected by leukapheresis, and PBMCs were isolated by Ficoll-Histopaque density gradient centrifugation and then cryopreserved in liquid nitrogen vapor phase. Purity and quantity of every magnetically sorted T cell population were checked by analytical flow cytometry. Genomic DNA was isolated from each sorted fraction and quantified by UV absorbance on a Nanodrop 2000c.

Measured from the cysteine to the phenylalanine, the CDR3 is 14 residues long. The sequence is cut down to CDR3 DNA, 42 bases in frame from base 1. V is clipped by 8 bases and J by 0 bases, and the sequence between their germline boundaries is 11 bases long. CDR1 and CDR2 (MRHNA, SNTAGT) derive from the germline V gene. The data are from a study of shared clonotypes between healthy human individuals (TCRdb year 2020). Turning to the overall study: The cohort comprised two women and a few men aged 18 to 49 years. Libraries were prepared and TCR repertoires were sequenced by different laboratories using diverse techniques, in order to increase sequencing depth and limit assay-specific biases. For each donor, three plates each were used for CD4 naive and CD4 memory, two plates were used for CD8 naive, and one plate was used for CD8 memory. To estimate repertoire size and how much clonotypes are shared between individuals, the study performed deep sequencing of blood TCR repertoires from roughly five healthy adults. Each donor's leukapheresis produced roughly between roughly 0.85 and 9.5 billion PBMCs.

What the research found in general, with its limitations: Higher generation probabilities were observed for clonotypes shared by all four sorted-subset donors than for non-shared clonotypes. Rarefaction of sorted-subset datasets indicated incomplete sequencing despite the large sequencing depth. The genetic and exposure-history diversity represented was limited by the small number of donors. Pairwise subsampling led to the expectation that sequencing depth would affect the degree of clonotype sharing among donors. Across a few donors, approximately 5% of naive CD4, roughly 3.3% of naive CD8, about 2.3% of memory CD4, and approximately 0.4% of memory CD8 clonotypes were shared. Only blood was sampled, and tissue TCR repertoires likely differ from those in blood. Larger estimated clonotype richness was generally found for naive subsets than for memory subsets.

TCR CDR3 regions were amplified from genomic DNA by multiplex PCR using the deep immunoSEQ assay. Extracted genomic DNA from each cell subset was distributed evenly across all wells of several immunoSEQ 96-well plates, and each plate was treated as a replicate. For sorted subsets, 150 to 250 ng of genomic DNA, equivalent to roughly 33,000 T cell genomes, went into each replicate PCR. The purified libraries were quantified using a Qubit 3.0 fluorometer, sized with a Bioanalyzer 2100, and then quantified again using the KAPA Library Quantification kit. A separate single-read 150-cycle Illumina NextSeq 550 flow cell was used to sequence each immunoSEQ 96-well plate. The study's own analysis went as follows. Because the immunoSEQ output held only junctional sequences and lacked quality scores, the filtering could not match the filtering applied to full-length reads. To assign V/J genes and CDR3, sequences were annotated against IMGT germline references using PyIR, a Python wrapper for IgBLAST v1.9. Any read was removed if the V/J assignment was weak (E-value above 1e-6), the CDR3 was missing, or the read contained stop codons, out-of-frame junctions, or ambiguous translated residues. V3J clonotypes were defined as sequences sharing an identical inferred V gene, J gene, and CDR3 amino acid sequence. Percentage overlap between repertoires was calculated by dividing the number of shared unique clonotypes by the size of the smaller repertoire. RTK rarefaction, the Chao1 estimator, and Recon v2.1 estimates of unobserved clonotypes were used to assess repertoire richness. For all TCRbeta clonotypes obtained by the gDNA method from a few donors, generation probabilities were computed with OLGA. The source is immuneACCESS, and TCRdb retained only in-frame sequences with V and J called. Part of the clones is not carried over; for the studies checked, unresolved V genes explain less than half of this, and the remainder is unexplained. That table gives V, J and clone size, and the DNA gave D and trimming. The sample has some 2,500,000 clones on record, about 90% of them singletons. Around 0.4% of the sample comes from the top ten.

Input material: naive CD4+ T cells from PBMCs. This sample's cell subset or site label indicates: CD45RA+ positively selected. Recombination connected TRBV6-4 to TRBJ2-1; the D gene remains uncertain. The receptor's source is a man aged 18 to 30 in good health. Some clones in this sample may be carry-over from other donors' samples. The DNA sequence is as follows: TGTGCCAGCCAAAAGAGCCCCTCCTACAATGAGCAGTTCTTC. This encodes CASQKSPSYNEQFF.